This TCR beta chain was sequenced for a study of OX40 agonist ivuxolimab in advanced cancers. The study's findings and limits: Antigen specificity was not determined for the expanded peripheral T cells.

V dropped 10 bases and J dropped 5; count of bases not matched to a gene: 11. This CDR3 has 14 residues. Germline CDR1 reads MNHGY; CDR2 reads SAAAGT. Profiling relied on immunoSEQ multiplex PCR, and the TCRdb table lists in-frame clones only, not all of them. The sample has approximately 40,000 clones, around three quarters seen once. Systemic immunosuppression or autoimmune disease history was grounds to exclude patients. To note about this clone: Its antigen is not identified.

The chain is built from TRBV6-8 and TRBJ2-7, with 10 bases matching TRBD1. The source material was CD4+ or CD8+ T cells sorted from blood, sampled in a trial of the OX40 agonist ivuxolimab. This clonotype was sampled from an adult with an advanced solid tumor such as melanoma, head and neck, liver or kidney cancer. The CDR3 nucleotides are TGTGCCACAAGGGTGGGACAGGGGATCGACGAGCAGTACTTC. It is translated as CATRVGQGIDEQYF.